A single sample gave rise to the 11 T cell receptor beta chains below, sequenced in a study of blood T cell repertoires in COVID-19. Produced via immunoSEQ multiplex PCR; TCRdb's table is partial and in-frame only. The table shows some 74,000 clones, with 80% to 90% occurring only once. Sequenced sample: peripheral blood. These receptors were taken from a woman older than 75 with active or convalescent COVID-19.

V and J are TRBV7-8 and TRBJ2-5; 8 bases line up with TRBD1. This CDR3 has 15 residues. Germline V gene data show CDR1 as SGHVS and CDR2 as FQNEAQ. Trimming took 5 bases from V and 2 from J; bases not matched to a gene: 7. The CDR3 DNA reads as TGTGCCAGCAGCCGGGGGAGGACAGGGCAAGAGACCCAGTACTTC. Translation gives CASSRGRTGQETQYF.

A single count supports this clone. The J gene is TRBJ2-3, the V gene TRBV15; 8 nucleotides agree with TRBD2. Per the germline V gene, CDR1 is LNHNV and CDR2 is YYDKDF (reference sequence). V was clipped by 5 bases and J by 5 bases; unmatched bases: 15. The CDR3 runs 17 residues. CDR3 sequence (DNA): TGTGCCACCAGCTCCCAATGGATCGCGGGGGGAGGAGATACGCAGTATTTT. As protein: CATSSQWIAGGGDTQYF.

The CDR3 here is CASSETRETQYF. CDR3 bases: TGTGCCAGCAGTGAAACCCGGGAGACCCAGTACTTC. The V and J genes are TRBV6-1 and TRBJ2-5, with D unresolved. V was shortened by 2 bases and J by 5 bases, with 6 bases between the two germline ends. CDR3 size: 12 residues. The V gene's germline CDR1 is MNHNS and CDR2 SASEGT.

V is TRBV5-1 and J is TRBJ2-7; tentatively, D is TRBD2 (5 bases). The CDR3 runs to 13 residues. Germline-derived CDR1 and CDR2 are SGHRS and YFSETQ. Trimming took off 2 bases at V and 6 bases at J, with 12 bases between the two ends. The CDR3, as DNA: TGCGCCAGCAGCTTTTCCGGTGAGGGCGAGCAGTACTTC. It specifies CASSFSGEGEQYF. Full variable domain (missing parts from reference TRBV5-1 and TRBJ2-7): KAGVTQTPRYLIKTRGQQVTLSCSPISGHRSVSWYQQTPGQGLQFLFEYFSETQRNKGNFPGRFSGRQFSNSRSEMNVSTLELGDSALYLCASSFSGEGEQYFGPGTRLTVT.

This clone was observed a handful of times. As DNA, the CDR3 is TGCGCCAGCAGTGAGGACAGGGACCTTTGGCATCAGCCCCAGCATTTT. Its translation is CASSEDRDLWHQPQHF. The gene calls are TRBV10-1 and TRBJ1-5, with 7 positions matching TRBD1. Germline V gene data show CDR1 as WNHNN and CDR2 as SYGVQD (reference sequence). The CDR3 is 16 amino acids. J was trimmed by 5 bases and V by 2 bases; bases with no gene match: 9.

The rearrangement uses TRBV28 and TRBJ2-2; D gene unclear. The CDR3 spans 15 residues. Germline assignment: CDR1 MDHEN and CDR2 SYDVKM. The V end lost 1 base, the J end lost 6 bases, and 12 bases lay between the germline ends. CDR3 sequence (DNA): TGTGCCAGCAGTTTATCAAACATGGGCTCCGGGGAGCTGTTTTTT. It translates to CASSLSNMGSGELFF. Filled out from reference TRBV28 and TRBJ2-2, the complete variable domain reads DVKVTQSSRYLVKRTGEKVFLECVQDMDHENMFWYRQDPGLGLRLIYFSYDVKMKEKGDIPEGYSVSREKKERFSLILESASTNQTSMYLCASSLSNMGSGELFFGEGSRLTVL.

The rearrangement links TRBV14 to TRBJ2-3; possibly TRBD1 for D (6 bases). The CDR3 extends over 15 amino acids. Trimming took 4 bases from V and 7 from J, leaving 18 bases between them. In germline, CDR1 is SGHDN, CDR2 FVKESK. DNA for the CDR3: TGTGCCAGCAGCCTGCAAGCAGGGGTGAGATATACGCAGTATTTT. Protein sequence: CASSLQAGVRYTQYF.

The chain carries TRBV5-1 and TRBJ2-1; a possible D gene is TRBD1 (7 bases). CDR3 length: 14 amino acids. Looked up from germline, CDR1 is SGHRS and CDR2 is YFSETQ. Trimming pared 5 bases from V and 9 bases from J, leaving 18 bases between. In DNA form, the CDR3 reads TGCGCCAGCAGTCCGGCGGGGACAGCAGGTGAGCAGTTCTTC. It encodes CASSPAGTAGEQFF.

The DNA of the CDR3 is TGTGCCTGGAGTGTACGGGACAGGGGGACCTATGGCTACACCTTC. Amino acid sequence: CAWSVRDRGTYGYTF. The chain uses TRBV30 and TRBJ1-2, with 11 bases aligning to TRBD1. V was pared by 0 bases and J by 4 bases, with 4 bases of the junction left unmatched. This CDR3 comprises 15 residues. Germline V CDR1 and CDR2: GTSNPN, SVGIG (reference sequence).

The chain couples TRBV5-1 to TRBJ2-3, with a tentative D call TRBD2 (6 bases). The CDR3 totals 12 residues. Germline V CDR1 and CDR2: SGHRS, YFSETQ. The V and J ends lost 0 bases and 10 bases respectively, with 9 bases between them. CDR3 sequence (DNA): TGCGCCAGCAGCTTGGAAACGGGGGCGCAGTATTTT. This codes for CASSLETGAQYF.

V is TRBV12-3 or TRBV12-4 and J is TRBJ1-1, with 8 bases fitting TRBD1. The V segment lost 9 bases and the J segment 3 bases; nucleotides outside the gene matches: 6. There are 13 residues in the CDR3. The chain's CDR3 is CASQTGEDTEAFF. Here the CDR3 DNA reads TGTGCCAGTCAGACAGGGGAGGACACTGAAGCTTTCTTT.